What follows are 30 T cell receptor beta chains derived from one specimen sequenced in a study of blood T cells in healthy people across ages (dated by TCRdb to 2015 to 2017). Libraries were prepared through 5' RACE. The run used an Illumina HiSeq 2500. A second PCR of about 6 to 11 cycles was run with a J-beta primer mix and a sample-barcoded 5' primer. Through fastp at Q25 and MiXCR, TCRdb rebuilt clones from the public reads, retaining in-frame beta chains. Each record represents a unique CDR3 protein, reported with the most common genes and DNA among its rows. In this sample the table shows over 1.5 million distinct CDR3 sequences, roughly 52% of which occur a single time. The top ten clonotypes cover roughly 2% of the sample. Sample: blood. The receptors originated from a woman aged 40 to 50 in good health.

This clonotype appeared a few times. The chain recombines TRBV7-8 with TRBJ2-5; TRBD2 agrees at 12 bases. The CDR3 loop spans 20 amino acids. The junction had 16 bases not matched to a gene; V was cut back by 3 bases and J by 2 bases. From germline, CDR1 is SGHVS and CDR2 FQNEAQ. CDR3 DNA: TGTGCCAGCAGCTTCCTTGCTGGCGGACTAGCGGGGAGAGCTCAAGAGACCCAGTACTTC. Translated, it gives CASSFLAGGLAGRAQETQYF.

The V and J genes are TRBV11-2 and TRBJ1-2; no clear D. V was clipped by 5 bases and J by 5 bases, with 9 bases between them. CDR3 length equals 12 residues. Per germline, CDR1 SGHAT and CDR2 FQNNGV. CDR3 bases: TGTGCCAGCAGCCCCCACGAGTATGGCTACACCTTC. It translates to CASSPHEYGYTF.

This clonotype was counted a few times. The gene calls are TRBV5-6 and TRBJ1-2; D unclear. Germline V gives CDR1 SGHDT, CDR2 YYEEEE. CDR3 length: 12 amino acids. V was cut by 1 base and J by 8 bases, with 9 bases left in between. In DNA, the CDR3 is TGTGCCAGCAGCTTGCTAGTCTCCGGCTACACCTTC. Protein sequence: CASSLLVSGYTF.

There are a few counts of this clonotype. In DNA, the CDR3 is TGTGCCAGCAACCGAGACAGAACCTCACGAGTCTATGAGCAGTTCTTC. Amino acid sequence: CASNRDRTSRVYEQFF. The chain joins TRBV7-2 to TRBJ2-1; D is possibly TRBD1 (5 bases). V was shortened by 7 bases and J by 8 bases, with 24 bases between the two germline ends. CDR1 is SGHTA, CDR2 FQGNSA, per germline. The CDR3 consists of 16 residues.

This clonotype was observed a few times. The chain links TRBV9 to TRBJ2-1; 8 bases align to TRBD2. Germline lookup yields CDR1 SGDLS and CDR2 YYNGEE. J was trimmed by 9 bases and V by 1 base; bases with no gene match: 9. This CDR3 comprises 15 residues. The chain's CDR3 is CASSVSSGPTGEQFF. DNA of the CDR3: TGTGCCAGCAGCGTATCTAGCGGGCCCACGGGTGAGCAGTTCTTC.

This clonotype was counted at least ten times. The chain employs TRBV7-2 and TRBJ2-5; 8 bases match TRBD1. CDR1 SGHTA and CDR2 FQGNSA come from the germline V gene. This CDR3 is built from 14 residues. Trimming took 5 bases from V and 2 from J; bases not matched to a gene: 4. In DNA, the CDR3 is TGTGCCAGCAGCACGAACAGGGGGCAAGAGACCCAGTACTTC. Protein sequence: CASSTNRGQETQYF. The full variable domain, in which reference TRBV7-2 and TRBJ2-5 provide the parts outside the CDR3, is GAGVSQSPSNKVTEKGKDVELRCDPISGHTALYWYRQSLGQGLEFLIYFQGNSAPDKSGLPSDRFSAERTGGSVSTLTIQRTQQEDSAVYLCASSTNRGQETQYFGPGTRLLVL.

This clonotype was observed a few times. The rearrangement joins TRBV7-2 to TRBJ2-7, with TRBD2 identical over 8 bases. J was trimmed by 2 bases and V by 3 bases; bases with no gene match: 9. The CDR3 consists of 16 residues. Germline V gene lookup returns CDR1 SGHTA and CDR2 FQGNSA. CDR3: CASSFSGRGGAYEQYF. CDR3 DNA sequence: TGTGCCAGCAGCTTTTCGGGTCGGGGGGGCGCCTACGAGCAGTACTTC.

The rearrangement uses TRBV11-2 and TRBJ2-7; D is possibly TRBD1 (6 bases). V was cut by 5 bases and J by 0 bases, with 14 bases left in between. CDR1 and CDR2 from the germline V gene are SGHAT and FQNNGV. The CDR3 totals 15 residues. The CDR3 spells CASSRGQTISYEQYF. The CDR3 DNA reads TGTGCCAGCAGCCGCGGACAGACTATCTCCTACGAGCAGTACTTC.

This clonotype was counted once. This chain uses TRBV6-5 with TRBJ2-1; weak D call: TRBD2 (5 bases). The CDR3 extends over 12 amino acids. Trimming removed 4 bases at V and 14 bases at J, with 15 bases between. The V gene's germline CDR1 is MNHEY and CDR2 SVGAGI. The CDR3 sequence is CASSWRALWEFF. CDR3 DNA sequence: TGTGCCAGCAGTTGGCGGGCCCTCTGGGAGTTCTTC.

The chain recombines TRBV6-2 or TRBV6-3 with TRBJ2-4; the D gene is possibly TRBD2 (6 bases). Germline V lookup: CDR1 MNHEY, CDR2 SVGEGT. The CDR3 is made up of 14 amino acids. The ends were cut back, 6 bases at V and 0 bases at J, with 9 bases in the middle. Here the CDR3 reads CASRIGGAKNIQYF. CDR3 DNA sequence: TGTGCCAGCAGGATCGGGGGAGCCAAAAACATTCAGTACTTC.

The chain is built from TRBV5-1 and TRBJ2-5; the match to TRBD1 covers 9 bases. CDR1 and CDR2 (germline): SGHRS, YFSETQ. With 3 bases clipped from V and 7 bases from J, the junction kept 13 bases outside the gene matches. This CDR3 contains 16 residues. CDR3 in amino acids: CASSSETGGAFGTQYF. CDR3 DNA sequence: TGCGCCAGCAGCTCAGAGACAGGGGGAGCTTTCGGGACCCAGTACTTC.

The CDR3 protein is CASSPTRGRAQYF. The CDR3 DNA follows: TGTGCCAGCAGTCCGACACGGGGAAGGGCCCAGTACTTC. The rearrangement joins TRBV6-5 to TRBJ2-5; tentative D call: TRBD2 (5 bases). Germline CDR1 is MNHEY and CDR2 is SVGAGI. Between the trimmed V and J ends, which lost 5 bases and 9 bases, there was a span of 16 bases. The CDR3 sequence is 13 residues long.

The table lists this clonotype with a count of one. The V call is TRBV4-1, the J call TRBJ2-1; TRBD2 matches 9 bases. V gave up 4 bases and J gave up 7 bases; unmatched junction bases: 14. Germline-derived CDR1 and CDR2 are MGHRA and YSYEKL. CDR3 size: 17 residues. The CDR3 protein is CASSPLTSAGGTNEQFF. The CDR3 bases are TGCGCCAGCAGCCCCTTAACCTCAGCGGGGGGAACGAATGAGCAGTTCTTC.

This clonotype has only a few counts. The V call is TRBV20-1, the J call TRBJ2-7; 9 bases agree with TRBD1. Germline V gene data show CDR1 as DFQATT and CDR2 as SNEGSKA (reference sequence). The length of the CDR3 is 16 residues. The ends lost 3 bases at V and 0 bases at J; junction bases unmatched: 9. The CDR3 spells CSARDTGTGLSYEQYF. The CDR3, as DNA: TGCAGTGCTAGGGACACCGGGACAGGGCTCTCCTACGAGCAGTACTTC.

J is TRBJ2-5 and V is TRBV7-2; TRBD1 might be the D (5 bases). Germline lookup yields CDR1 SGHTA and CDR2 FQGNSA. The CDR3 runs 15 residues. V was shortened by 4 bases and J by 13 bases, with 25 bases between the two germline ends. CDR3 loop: CASSSKGNTNYERYF. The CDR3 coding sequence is TGTGCCAGCAGCTCAAAGGGGAATACAAACTACGAGCGGTACTTC.

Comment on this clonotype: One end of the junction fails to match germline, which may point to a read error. CDR3 protein: CASSLAGFYNEQYF. Here the CDR3 DNA reads TGTGCCAGCAGCCTAGCGGGGTTCTACAATGAGCAGTACTTC. This sequence joins TRBV7-2 and TRBJ2-5, with TRBD2 matching over 9 bases. The V gene's germline CDR1 is SGHTA and CDR2 FQGNSA. The length of the CDR3 is 14 residues.

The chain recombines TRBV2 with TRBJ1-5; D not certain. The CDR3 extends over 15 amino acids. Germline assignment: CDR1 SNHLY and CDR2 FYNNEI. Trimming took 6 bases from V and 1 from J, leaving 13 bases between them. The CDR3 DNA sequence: TGTGCCAGCAGAGGGTTGGAGATGAGCAATCAGCCCCAGCATTTT. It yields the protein CASRGLEMSNQPQHF.

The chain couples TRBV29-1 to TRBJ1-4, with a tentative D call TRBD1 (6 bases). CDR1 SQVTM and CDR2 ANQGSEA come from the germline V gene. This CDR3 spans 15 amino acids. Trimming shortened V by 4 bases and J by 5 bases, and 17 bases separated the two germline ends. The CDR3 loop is CSVGDWTEQNEKLFF. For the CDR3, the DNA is TGCAGCGTTGGGGACTGGACAGAACAGAATGAAAAACTGTTTTTT. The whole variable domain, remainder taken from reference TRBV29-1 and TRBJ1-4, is SAVISQKPSRDICQRGTSLTIQCQVDSQVTMMFWYRQQPGQSLTLIATANQGSEATYESGFVIDKFPISRPNLTFSTLTVSNMSPEDSSIYLCSVGDWTEQNEKLFFGSGTQLSVL.

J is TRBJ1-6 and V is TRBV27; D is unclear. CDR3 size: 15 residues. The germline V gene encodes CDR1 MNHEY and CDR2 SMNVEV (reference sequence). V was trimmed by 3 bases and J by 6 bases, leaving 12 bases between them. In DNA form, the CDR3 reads TGTGCCAGCAGTTTTAACACGTTGGGTAATTCACCCCTCCACTTT. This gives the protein CASSFNTLGNSPLHF.

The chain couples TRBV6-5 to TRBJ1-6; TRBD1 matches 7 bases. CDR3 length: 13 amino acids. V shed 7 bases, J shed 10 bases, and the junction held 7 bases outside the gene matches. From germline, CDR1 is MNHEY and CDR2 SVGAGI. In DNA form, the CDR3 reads TGTGCCAGCAATAGGGGGCGAGGGTCACCCCTCCACTTT. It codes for CASNRGRGSPLHF.

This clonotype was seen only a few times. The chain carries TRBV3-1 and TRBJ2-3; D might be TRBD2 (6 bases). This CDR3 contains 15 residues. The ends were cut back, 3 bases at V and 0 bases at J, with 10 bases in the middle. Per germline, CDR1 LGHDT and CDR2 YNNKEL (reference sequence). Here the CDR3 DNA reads TGTGCCAGCAGCCATAGCCGGGGGAGCACAGATACGCAGTATTTT. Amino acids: CASSHSRGSTDTQYF.

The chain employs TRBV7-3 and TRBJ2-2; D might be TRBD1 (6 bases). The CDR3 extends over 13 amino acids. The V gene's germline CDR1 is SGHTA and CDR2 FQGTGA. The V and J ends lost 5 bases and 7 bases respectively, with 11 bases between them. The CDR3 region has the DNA TGTGCCAGCAGCCCGGACAGTTTCGGGGAGCTGTTTTTT. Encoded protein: CASSPDSFGELFF.

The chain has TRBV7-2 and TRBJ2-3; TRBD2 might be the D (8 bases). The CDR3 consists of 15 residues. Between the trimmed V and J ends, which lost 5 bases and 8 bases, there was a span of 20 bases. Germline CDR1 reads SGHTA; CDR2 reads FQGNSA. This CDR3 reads CASSRDRERGSTQYF. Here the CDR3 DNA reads TGTGCCAGCAGCCGAGACAGGGAGCGGGGGAGTACGCAGTATTTT.

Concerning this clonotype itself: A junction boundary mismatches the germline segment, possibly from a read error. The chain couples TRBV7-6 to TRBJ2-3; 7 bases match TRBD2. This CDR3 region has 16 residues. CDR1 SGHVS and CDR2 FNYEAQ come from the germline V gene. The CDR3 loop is CANSPLSGGNTDTQYF. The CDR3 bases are TGTGCCAACAGCCCCCTCTCGGGGGGAAACACAGATACGCAGTATTTT.

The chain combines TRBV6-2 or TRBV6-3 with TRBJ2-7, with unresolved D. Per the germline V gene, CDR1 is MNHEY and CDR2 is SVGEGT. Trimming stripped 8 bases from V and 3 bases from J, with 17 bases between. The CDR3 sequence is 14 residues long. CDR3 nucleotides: TGTGCCAGCGCGAAAACATCAGTCAACTACGAGCAGTACTTC. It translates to CASAKTSVNYEQYF.

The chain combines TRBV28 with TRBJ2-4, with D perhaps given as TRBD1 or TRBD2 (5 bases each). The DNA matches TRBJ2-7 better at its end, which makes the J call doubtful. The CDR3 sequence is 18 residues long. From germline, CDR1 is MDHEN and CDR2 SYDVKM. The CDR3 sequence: CASSNPGRAGPRYYEQYF. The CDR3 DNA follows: TGTGCCAGCAGTAATCCGGGACGAGCAGGACCGAGGTACTACGAGCAGTACTTC.

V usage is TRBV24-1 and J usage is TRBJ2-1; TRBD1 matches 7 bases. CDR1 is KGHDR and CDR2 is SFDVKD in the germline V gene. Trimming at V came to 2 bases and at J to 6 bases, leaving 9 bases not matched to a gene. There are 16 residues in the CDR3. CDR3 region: CATSDSSKGQFNEQFF. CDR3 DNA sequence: TGTGCCACCAGTGATTCGTCCAAGGGACAGTTCAATGAGCAGTTCTTC.

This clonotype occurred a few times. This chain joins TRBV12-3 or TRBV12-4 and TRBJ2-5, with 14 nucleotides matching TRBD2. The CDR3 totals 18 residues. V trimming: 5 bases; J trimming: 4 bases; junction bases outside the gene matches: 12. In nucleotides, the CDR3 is TGTGCCAGCAGTCTAAGGACTAGCGGGGGGCCCTCGGGAGAGACCCAGTACTTC. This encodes CASSLRTSGGPSGETQYF.

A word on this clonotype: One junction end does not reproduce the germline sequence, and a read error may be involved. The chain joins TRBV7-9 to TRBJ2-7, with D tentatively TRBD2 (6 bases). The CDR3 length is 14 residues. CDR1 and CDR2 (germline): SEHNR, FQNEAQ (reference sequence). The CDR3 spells CASNLAGGGYEQYF. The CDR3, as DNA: TGTGCCAGCAACTTAGCCGGGGGAGGCTACGAGCAGTACTTC.

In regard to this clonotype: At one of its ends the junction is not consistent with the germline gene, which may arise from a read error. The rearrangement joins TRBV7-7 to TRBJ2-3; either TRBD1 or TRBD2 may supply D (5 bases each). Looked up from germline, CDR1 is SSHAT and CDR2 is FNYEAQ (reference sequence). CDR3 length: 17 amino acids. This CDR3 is CASSLASGNLAGDTQYF. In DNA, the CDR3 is TGTGCTAGCAGCTTAGCGTCAGGGAACTTGGCGGGAGATACGCAGTATTTT.